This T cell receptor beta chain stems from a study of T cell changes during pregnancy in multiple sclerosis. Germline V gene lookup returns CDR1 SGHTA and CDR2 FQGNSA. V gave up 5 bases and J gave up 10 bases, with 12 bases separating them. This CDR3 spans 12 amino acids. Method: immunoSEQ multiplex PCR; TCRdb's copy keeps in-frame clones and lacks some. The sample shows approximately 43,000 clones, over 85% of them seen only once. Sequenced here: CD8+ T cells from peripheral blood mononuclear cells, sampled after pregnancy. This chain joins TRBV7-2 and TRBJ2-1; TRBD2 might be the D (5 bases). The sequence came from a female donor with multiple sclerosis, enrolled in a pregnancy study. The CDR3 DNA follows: TGTGCCAGCAGCATTCCCTCGGGGGAGCAGTTCTTC. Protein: CASSIPSGEQFF. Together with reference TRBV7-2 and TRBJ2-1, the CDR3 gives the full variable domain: GAGVSQSPSNKVTEKGKDVELRCDPISGHTALYWYRQSLGQGLEFLIYFQGNSAPDKSGLPSDRFSAERTGGSVSTLTIQRTQQEDSAVYLCASSIPSGEQFFGPGTRLTVL.